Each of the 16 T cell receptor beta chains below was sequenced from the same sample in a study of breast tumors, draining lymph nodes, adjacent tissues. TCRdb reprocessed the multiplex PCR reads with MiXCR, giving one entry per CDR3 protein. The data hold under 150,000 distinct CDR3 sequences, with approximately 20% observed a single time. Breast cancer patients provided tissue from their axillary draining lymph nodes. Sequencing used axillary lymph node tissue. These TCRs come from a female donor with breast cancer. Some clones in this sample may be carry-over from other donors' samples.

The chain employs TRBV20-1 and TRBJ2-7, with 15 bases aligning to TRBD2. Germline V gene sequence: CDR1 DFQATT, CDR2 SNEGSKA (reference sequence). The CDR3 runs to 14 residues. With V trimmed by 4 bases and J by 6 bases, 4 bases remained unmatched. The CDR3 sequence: CSAKGLAGGPEQYF. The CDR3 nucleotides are TGCAGTGCTAAGGGACTAGCGGGAGGCCCCGAGCAGTACTTC.

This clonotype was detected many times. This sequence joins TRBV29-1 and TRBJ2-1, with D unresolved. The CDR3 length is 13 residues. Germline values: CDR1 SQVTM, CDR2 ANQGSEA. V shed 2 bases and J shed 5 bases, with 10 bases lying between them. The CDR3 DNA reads TGCAGCGTTGAATCGTTTAAGGACAATGAGCAGTTCTTC. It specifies CSVESFKDNEQFF.

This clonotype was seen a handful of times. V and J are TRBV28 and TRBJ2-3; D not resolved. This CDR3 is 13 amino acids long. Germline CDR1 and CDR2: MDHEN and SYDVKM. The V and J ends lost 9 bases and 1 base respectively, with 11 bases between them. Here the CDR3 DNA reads TGTGCCAGTAAGAGCCGTGGCACAGATACGCAGTATTTT. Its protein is CASKSRGTDTQYF. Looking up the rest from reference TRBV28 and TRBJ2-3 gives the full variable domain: DVKVTQSSRYLVKRTGEKVFLECVQDMDHENMFWYRQDPGLGLRLIYFSYDVKMKEKGDIPEGYSVSREKKERFSLILESASTNQTSMYLCASKSRGTDTQYFGPGTRLTVL.

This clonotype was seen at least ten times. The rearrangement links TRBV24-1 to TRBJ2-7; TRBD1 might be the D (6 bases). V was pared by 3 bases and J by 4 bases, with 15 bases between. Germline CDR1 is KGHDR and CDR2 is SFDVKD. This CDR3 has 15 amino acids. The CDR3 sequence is CATSDGDTLGYEQYF. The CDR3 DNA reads TGTGCCACCAGTGATGGGGACACCCTGGGGTACGAGCAGTACTTC.

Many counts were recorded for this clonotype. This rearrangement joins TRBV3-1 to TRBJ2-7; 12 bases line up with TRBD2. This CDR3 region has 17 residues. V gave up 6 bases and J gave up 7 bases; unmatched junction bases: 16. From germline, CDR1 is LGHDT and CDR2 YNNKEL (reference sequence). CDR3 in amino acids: CASSRGLAGRGSEEQYF. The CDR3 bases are TGTGCCAGCAGTCGCGGACTAGCGGGACGTGGGTCCGAGGAGCAGTACTTC.

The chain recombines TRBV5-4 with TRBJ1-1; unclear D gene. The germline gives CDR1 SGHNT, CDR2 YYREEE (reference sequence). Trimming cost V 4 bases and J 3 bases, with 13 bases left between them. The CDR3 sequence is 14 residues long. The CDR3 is CASSTRIGHTEAFF. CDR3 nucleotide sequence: TGTGCCAGCAGCACGAGGATAGGGCACACTGAAGCTTTCTTT.

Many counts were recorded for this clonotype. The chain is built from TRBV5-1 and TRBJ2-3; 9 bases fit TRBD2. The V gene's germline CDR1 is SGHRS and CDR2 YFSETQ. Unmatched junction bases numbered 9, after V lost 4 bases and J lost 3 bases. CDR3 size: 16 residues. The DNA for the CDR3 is TGCGCCAGCAGCGTCTCAAGGGCGGGAGGGACAGATACGCAGTATTTT. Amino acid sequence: CASSVSRAGGTDTQYF.

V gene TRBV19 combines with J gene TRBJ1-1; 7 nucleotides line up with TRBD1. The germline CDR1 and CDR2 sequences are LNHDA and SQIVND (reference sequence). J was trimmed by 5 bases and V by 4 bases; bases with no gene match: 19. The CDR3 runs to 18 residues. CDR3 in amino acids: CASSTKVFGDSGGTEAFF. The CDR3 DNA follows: TGTGCCAGTAGTACAAAAGTGTTCGGGGACAGTGGAGGGACTGAAGCTTTCTTT.

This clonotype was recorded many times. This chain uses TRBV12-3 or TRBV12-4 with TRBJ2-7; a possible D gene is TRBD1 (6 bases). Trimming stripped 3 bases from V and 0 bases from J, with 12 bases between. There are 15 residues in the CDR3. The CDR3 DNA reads TGTGCCAGCAGTTTGTCTTCGGGACACTCCTACGAGCAGTACTTC. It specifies CASSLSSGHSYEQYF.

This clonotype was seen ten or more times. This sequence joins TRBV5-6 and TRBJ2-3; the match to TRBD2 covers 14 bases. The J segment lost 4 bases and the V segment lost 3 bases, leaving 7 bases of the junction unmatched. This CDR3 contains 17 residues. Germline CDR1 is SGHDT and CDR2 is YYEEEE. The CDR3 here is CASSYGLAGGGADTQYF. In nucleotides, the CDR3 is TGTGCCAGCAGCTACGGACTAGCGGGAGGAGGCGCAGATACGCAGTATTTT.

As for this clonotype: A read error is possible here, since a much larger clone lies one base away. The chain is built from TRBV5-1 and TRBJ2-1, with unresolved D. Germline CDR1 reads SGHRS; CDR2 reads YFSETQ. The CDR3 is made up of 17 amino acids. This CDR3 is CASSWAVGEVSCNEQFF. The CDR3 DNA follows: TGCGCCAGCAGCTGGGCTGTAGGAGAGGTCTCCTGCAATGAGCAGTTCTTC.

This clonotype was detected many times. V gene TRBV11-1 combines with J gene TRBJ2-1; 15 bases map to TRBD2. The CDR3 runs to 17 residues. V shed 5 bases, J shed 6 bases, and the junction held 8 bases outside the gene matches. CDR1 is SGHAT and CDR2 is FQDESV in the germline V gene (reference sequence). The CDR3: CASSTGLAGGFGNEQFF. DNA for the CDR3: TGTGCCAGCAGCACCGGACTAGCGGGAGGGTTCGGCAATGAGCAGTTCTTC.

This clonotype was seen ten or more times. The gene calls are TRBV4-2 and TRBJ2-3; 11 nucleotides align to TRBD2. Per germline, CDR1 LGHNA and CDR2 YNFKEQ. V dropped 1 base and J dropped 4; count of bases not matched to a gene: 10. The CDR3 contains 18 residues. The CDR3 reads CASSQGPTSGRVADTQYF. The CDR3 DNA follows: TGTGCCAGCAGCCAAGGTCCTACTAGCGGGAGAGTCGCAGATACGCAGTATTTT.

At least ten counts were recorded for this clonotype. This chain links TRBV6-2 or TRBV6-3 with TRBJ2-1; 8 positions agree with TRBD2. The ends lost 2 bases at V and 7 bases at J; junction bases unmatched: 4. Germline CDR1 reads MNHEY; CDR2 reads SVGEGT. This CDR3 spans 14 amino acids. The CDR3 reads CASSYGREGNEQFF. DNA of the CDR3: TGTGCCAGCAGTTACGGACGGGAGGGGAATGAGCAGTTCTTC.

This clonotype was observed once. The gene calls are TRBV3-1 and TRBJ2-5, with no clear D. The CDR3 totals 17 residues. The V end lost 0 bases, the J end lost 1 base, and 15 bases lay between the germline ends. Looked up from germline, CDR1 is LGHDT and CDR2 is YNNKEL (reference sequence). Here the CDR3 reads CASSQESMRTRQETQYF. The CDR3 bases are TGTGCCAGCAGCCAAGAATCGATGCGGACCCGCCAAGAGACCCAGTACTTC.

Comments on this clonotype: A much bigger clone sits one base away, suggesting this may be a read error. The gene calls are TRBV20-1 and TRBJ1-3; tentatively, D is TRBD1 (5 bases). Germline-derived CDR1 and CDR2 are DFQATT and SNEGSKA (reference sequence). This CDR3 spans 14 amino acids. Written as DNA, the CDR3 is TGCAGTGCTAGAAGACAGAGGGCAGGAAACGCCATATATTTT. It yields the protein CSARRQRAGNAIYF.